These T cell receptor beta chains were read from a single sample in a study of cytomegalovirus exposure and HLA in healthy donors. This table comes from immunoSEQ multiplex PCR, and its TCRdb copy is limited to in-frame clones, with some not included. The repertoire holds about 190,000 clones, with around 84% as singletons. Sequencing was carried out using PBMCs. These receptors came from a woman between 45 and 65 years old in good health and CMV-seropositive. The CDR3 runs from the conserved cysteine through the conserved F or W. D genes are given only for firm matches. Clone size, where shown, is once, few, many, or a class for clones that have expanded.

TRBV7-2	TRBJ1-2	TRBD1	.	CASSDDREYGYTF	TGTGCCAGCAGCGACGACAGGGAGTATGGCTACACCTTC
TRBV5-1	TRBJ2-3	TRBD2	few	CASSLAGLAGDTQYF	TGCGCCAGCAGCTTGGCCGGACTAGCCGGAGATACGCAGTATTTT
TRBV4-2	TRBJ1-1	.	.	CASSQDTGIGTEAFF	TGTGCCAGCAGCCAAGATACAGGGATCGGCACTGAAGCTTTCTTT
TRBV7-9	TRBJ1-2	.	.	CASQGQHYGYTF	TGTGCCAGCCAAGGACAGCACTATGGCTACACCTTC
TRBV6-5	TRBJ1-1	TRBD1	.	CASSYSNRGNTEAFF	TGTGCCAGCAGTTACTCTAACAGGGGGAACACTGAAGCTTTCTTT
TRBV9	TRBJ2-5	.	.	CASSVSGGGETQYF	TGTGCCAGCAGCGTAAGTGGGGGCGGAGAGACCCAGTACTTC
TRBV15	TRBJ1-2	.	.	CATSRANYGYTF	TGTGCCACCAGTCGAGCTAACTATGGCTACACCTTC
TRBV7-8	TRBJ1-3	.	.	CASSLQDSGNTIYF	TGTGCCAGCAGCCTTCAGGACTCTGGAAACACCATATATTTT
TRBV18	TRBJ1-1	.	few	CASSPSRGVGTEAFF	TGTGCCAGCTCACCGTCCAGGGGTGTAGGCACTGAAGCTTTCTTT
TRBV28	TRBJ1-1	.	.	CASSLGGIGTEAFF	TGTGCCAGCAGTTTAGGGGGGATAGGCACTGAAGCTTTCTTT
TRBV11-1	TRBJ2-7	.	.	CASSLQGPYEQYF	TGTGCCAGCAGCTTACAGGGCCCCTACGAGCAGTACTTC
TRBV29-1	TRBJ2-5	.	.	CRPGGMEGETQYF	TGTCGTCCTGGGGGCATGGAAGGAGAGACCCAGTACTTC
TRBV6-9	TRBJ2-6	.	few	CASSSIQANGANVLTF	TGTGCCAGCAGCTCAATACAGGCGAATGGGGCCAACGTCCTGACTTTC
TRBV6-4	TRBJ1-2	.	.	CASSDYPVNYGYTF	TGTGCCAGCAGTGACTACCCAGTCAACTATGGCTACACCTTC
TRBV18	TRBJ2-7	.	once	CASSPEKGAYEQYF	TGTGCCAGCTCACCCGAAAAGGGGGCCTACGAGCAGTACTTC